This T cell receptor beta chain was retrieved from a study of shared clonotypes between healthy human individuals. TCRdb's table, derived via immunoSEQ multiplex PCR, lists solely in-frame clones and lacks some. The table shows about 610,000 clones, with roughly 97% occurring only once. Details on this clone: The same CDR3 also results from other DNA sequences found in this sample.

CDR1 is SNHLY, CDR2 FYNNEI, per germline. This CDR3 has 13 amino acids. V was pared by 2 bases and J by 4 bases, with 8 bases between. Sequences were obtained from naive CD4+ T cells sorted from blood. Subset here: CD45RA+ positively selected. The TCR sequence derives from a woman aged 25 to 39 in good health. The V gene is TRBV2, the J gene TRBJ2-5; a weak D match, TRBD1 (5 bases). CDR3 in DNA: TGTGCCAGCAGTGAACAGGGATTAGAGACCCAGTACTTC. Residues: CASSEQGLETQYF.